This TCR beta chain was observed in a study of cytomegalovirus exposure and HLA in healthy donors. This clone was detected only a few times. Its cognate antigen is unknown. 13 Jbeta primers and 60 Vbeta primers were used for the PCR. Using immunoSEQ multiplex PCR, the repertoire was profiled, and TCRdb retains in-frame clones only, with some absent. The sample consists of 84,000 or so clones, less than 65% of them appearing once. Overall study results and limits: Reports credit the classifier with highly specific, highly sensitive diagnosis of cytomegalovirus status.

With 3 bases clipped from V and 2 bases from J, the junction kept 5 bases outside the gene matches. Per germline, CDR1 MDHEN and CDR2 SYDVKM. CDR3 length: 16 amino acids. This clonotype originated in a woman in her thirties in good health and CMV-seropositive. V usage is TRBV28 and J usage is TRBJ2-2; 8 bases agree with TRBD1. The sequenced sample consisted of PBMCs. The chain's CDR3 is CASSFSGTGNTGELFF. The CDR3 region has the DNA TGTGCCAGCAGTTTTTCCGGGACAGGTAACACCGGGGAGCTGTTTTTT.